A single sample is the source of the 5 T cell receptor beta chains below, sequenced in a study of T cell responses to AZD1222 COVID-19 vaccine. TCRdb's table, derived via immunoSEQ multiplex PCR, lists solely in-frame clones and lacks some. This table has fewer than 150,000 clones, about 90% appearing once. The specimen comprised peripheral blood, sampled on day 0 of AZD1222 vaccination. The origin of the receptors is an adult in good health.

This clone came up once. V and J are TRBV12-3 or TRBV12-4 and TRBJ1-1; D perhaps matches TRBD1 (5 bases). The length of the CDR3 is 13 residues. V shed 2 bases and J shed 5 bases, with 9 bases lying between them. In DNA form, the CDR3 reads TGTGCCAGCAGTTTAAACGGGGGGACTGAAGCTTTCTTT. As protein: CASSLNGGTEAFF.

The rearrangement links TRBV11-2 to TRBJ1-2, with a weak D call TRBD1 (6 bases). The CDR3 consists of 15 residues. The germline V gene encodes CDR1 SGHAT and CDR2 FQNNGV. V was trimmed by 6 bases and J by 2 bases, leaving 16 bases between them. Written as DNA, the CDR3 is TGTGCCAGCAGGGTGGCAGGGGCTGACAACTATGGCTACACCTTC. This gives the protein CASRVAGADNYGYTF.

In this sample, this clone turned up once. The chain is built from TRBV7-8 and TRBJ1-5; no clear D gene. The CDR3 runs to 17 residues. V lost 4 bases to trimming and J lost 4 bases, with 20 bases between them. The V gene's germline CDR1 is SGHVS and CDR2 FQNEAQ. The CDR3 sequence: CASSSTGTVWRNQPQHF. The CDR3 DNA reads TGTGCCAGCAGCTCCACCGGAACAGTCTGGCGAAATCAGCCCCAGCATTTT.

The chain is built from TRBV21-1 and TRBJ1-1. TRBV21-1 is an annotated pseudogene. This CDR3 comprises 13 residues. Written as DNA, the CDR3 is TGTGCCAGTTTAGGTCCGGGGGCCACTGAAGCTTTCTTT. It is translated as CASLGPGATEAFF.

The chain employs TRBV19 and TRBJ2-5; 11 bases fit TRBD2. Trimming at V came to 6 bases and at J to 7 bases, leaving 10 bases not matched to a gene. This CDR3 region has 15 residues. In germline, CDR1 is LNHDA, CDR2 SQIVND (reference sequence). The CDR3 nucleotides read TGTGCCAGTAGAGATGGGACTAGCGGTAAGGGGACCCAGTACTTC. Translating it yields CASRDGTSGKGTQYF. Filled out from reference TRBV19 and TRBJ2-5, the complete variable domain reads DGGITQSPKYLFRKEGQNVTLSCEQNLNHDAMYWYRQDPGQGLRLIYYSQIVNDFQKGDIAEGYSVSREKKESFPLTVTSAQKNPTAFYLCASRDGTSGKGTQYFGPGTRLLVL.